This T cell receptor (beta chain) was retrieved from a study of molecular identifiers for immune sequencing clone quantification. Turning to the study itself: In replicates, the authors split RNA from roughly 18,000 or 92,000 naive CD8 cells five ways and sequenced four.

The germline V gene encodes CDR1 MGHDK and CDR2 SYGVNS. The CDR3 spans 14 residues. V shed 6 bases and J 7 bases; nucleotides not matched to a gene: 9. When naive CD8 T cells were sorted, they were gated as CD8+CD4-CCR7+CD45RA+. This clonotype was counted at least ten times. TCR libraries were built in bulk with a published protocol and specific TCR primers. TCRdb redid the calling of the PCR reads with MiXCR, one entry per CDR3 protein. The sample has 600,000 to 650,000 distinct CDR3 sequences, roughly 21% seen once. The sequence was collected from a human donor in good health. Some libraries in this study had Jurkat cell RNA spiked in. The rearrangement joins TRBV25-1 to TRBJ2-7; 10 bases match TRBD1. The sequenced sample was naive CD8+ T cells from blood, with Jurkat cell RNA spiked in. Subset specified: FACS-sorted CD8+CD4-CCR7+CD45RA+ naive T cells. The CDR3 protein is CASRTGTGVGEQYF. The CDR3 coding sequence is TGTGCCAGCAGAACCGGGACAGGGGTAGGTGAGCAGTACTTC.